Listed below are T cell receptor beta chains from one sample, sequenced in a study of shared clonotypes between healthy human individuals. TCRdb's table, derived via immunoSEQ multiplex PCR, lists solely in-frame clones and lacks some. The profile covers over a million clones, with roughly 96% appearing a single time and roughly 1.2% taken by the ten largest. The sequenced sample consisted of naive CD4+ T cells sorted from blood. These receptors originate from a man under 40 in good health. CDR3s include the opening cysteine and the closing phenylalanine or tryptophan. The D gene is left open where the match is weak.

v_call d_call cdr3_aa
TRBV28 NA CASRRDNVGGELFF
TRBV6-5 TRBD2 CASRTRLAGHNEQFF
TRBV18 NA CATTPGMEITDTQYF
TRBV6-6 TRBD1 CASSKGTGGYNEQFF
TRBV6-5 TRBD2 CASSPLAGADEQYF
TRBV6-5 NA CASSYGGQNTGELFF
TRBV9 NA CASSVAPNTGELFF
TRBV2 NA CASSDRNSGANVLTF
TRBV2 NA CASSGNEQFF
TRBV28 NA CASSLFPAQTGNQPQHF
TRBV10-3 NA CATLDRGSSYEQYF
TRBV18 TRBD2 CASSPPGLAGVNEQFF